Sequencing of this T cell receptor beta chain was carried out in a study of cytomegalovirus exposure and HLA in healthy donors. Notes on the study in general: Earlier analysis looked at TCR beta V segments, and most were productive about 87% or about 30% of the time.

The PCR employed 60 Vbeta primers together with 13 Jbeta primers. The assay was immunoSEQ multiplex PCR, and TCRdb's table has in-frame clones only and misses some. This sample has fewer than 200,000 clones, with 70% to 80% found just once. After removal of 2 bases from V and 5 bases from J, the junction contained 2 bases not matched to a gene. This CDR3 has 14 amino acids. The V gene's germline CDR1 is SGHNT and CDR2 YYREEE (reference sequence). On this clone itself: The target antigen is unknown.

Sequencing was done on a sample of PBMCs. The V gene is TRBV5-4, the J gene TRBJ2-2; TRBD1 matches at 8 bases. The TCR sequence derives from a man in his 60s in good health and CMV-seronegative. The chain's CDR3 is CASSFTGGTGELFF. The DNA of the CDR3 is TGTGCCAGCAGCTTTACAGGGGGGACCGGGGAGCTGTTTTTT.